This is a list of T cell receptor beta chains from one sample in a study of blood T cell repertoires in COVID-19. TCRdb's copy holds only in-frame clones and misses some; the assay was immunoSEQ multiplex PCR. The sample shows fewer than 500,000 clones, 85% to 90% of them seen only once. Sequenced: peripheral blood. These receptors all come from a man younger than 30 with COVID-19, enrolled during active disease. CDR3s include the opening cysteine and the closing phenylalanine or tryptophan. The D gene is left open where the match is weak. Clone size is stated in some rows and not others, as once, few, many or a class when expanded.

j_call d_call v_call clone_size cdr3_length cdr3_nt cdr3_aa
TRBJ2-1 NA TRBV30 NA 12 TGTGCCGGACCGGGTCAGAGCGGTGAGCAGTTCTTC CAGPGQSGEQFF
TRBJ2-7 NA TRBV21-1 NA 17 TGTGCCAGCAGCAAACTCACCTTGGGACAGGGAGGATACGAGCAGTACTTC CASSKLTLGQGGYEQYF
TRBJ2-1 TRBD2 TRBV19 NA 12 TGTGCCAGTAGTATGAGGCGGGAGGGCTGGATCTTC CASSMRREGWIF
TRBJ2-2 TRBD1 TRBV3-1/TRBV3-2 NA 15 TGTGCCAGCAGCCCTTTACAGGGGGGCACCGGGGAGCTGTTTTTT CASSPLQGGTGELFF
TRBJ1-5 TRBD1 TRBV5-1 NA 15 TGCGCCAGCAGCTTGGGTGACAGGGTGAGCCAGCCCCAGCATTTT CASSLGDRVSQPQHF
TRBJ2-3 TRBD1 TRBV5-1 NA 16 TGCGCCAGCAGCCCCGGGACAGCCCCTAGCACAGATACGCAGTATTTT CASSPGTAPSTDTQYF
TRBJ2-7 NA TRBV18 NA 14 TGTGCCAGCTCTCTCTCGGGGGATTATTACGAGCAGTACTTC CASSLSGDYYEQYF
TRBJ1-6 TRBD1 TRBV27 few 12 TGTGCCAGCAGGGGACAGGGCACACCCCTCCACTTT CASRGQGTPLHF
TRBJ1-2 NA TRBV27 NA 15 TGTGCCAGCAGTTTACGAGAAGGCTCGGGCTATGGCTACACCTTC CASSLREGSGYGYTF
TRBJ2-6 NA TRBV19 NA 17 TGTGCCAGTAGTACAAGCTCTTGGTCCTCCGGGGCCAACGTCCTGACTTTC CASSTSSWSSGANVLTF
TRBJ1-4 TRBD1 TRBV5-1 NA 15 TGCGCCAGCAGCTTGACAGGGGGGACTAATGAAAAACTGTTTTTT CASSLTGGTNEKLFF
TRBJ2-5 NA TRBV6-5 NA 13 TGTGCCAGCAGCCGGGAGCACCAAGAGACCCAGTACTTC CASSREHQETQYF
TRBJ1-3 NA TRBV10-3 few 14 TGTGCCACCGTACAGGGATACGCTGGAAACACCATATATTTT CATVQGYAGNTIYF
TRBJ2-1 TRBD2 TRBV10-1 once 16 TGCGCCAGCAGTCTCTCGGGCGGGGGGACCTACAATGAGCAGTTCTTC CASSLSGGGTYNEQFF
TRBJ1-4 NA TRBV15 NA 13 TGTGCCACCAGCACGTATACTAATGAAAAACTGTTTTTT CATSTYTNEKLFF
TRBJ2-5 NA TRBV30 NA 16 TGTGCCTGGGATTACGCTAGGGGGGGTTGGAAAGAGACCCAGTACTTC CAWDYARGGWKETQYF
TRBJ2-1 TRBD1 TRBV14 NA 16 TGTGCCAGCAGCCTCGGCCAGGGGGCTAACAAAAATGAGCAGTTCTTC CASSLGQGANKNEQFF
TRBJ2-5 TRBD2 TRBV6-5 NA 14 TGTGCCAGCAGTTTTAGCGGGGGGCAAGAGACCCAGTACTTC CASSFSGGQETQYF
TRBJ2-3 TRBD2 TRBV5-1 NA 15 TGCGCCAGCAGCTTGGTCGGGAGGCGAGCAGATACGCAGTATTTT CASSLVGRRADTQYF
TRBJ1-3 NA TRBV18 NA 14 TGTGCCAGCTCACCAGGCCTCTCTGGAAACACCATATATTTT CASSPGLSGNTIYF
TRBJ1-1 NA TRBV6-5 NA 13 TGTGCCAGCAGTTCCATGGACGGGGATGAAGCTTTCTTT CASSSMDGDEAFF
TRBJ1-3 TRBD1 TRBV18 NA 15 TGTGCCAGCTCACGACAGGGGGCAGTTGGAAACACCATATATTTT CASSRQGAVGNTIYF
TRBJ1-1 NA TRBV2 NA 13 TGTGCCAGCAGTGCTAGGAGGGAGGGTGAAGCTTTCTTT CASSARREGEAFF
TRBJ1-2 NA TRBV6-5 NA 15 TGTGCCGCAAAAGTTAGGACAGATGATATCTATGGCTACACCTTC CAAKVRTDDIYGYTF
TRBJ2-2 TRBD1 TRBV3-1/TRBV3-2 NA 17 TGTGCCAGCAGCCACCACAGACAGGGGGTTTACACCGGGGAGCTGTTTTTT CASSHHRQGVYTGELFF
TRBJ2-3 TRBD2 TRBV6-5 NA 15 TGTGCCAGCAGTTATTTAGCGGGGGGCACAGATACGCAGTATTTT CASSYLAGGTDTQYF
TRBJ2-7 NA TRBV5-1 NA 13 TGCGCCAGCAGCCTAGACAGCCCCTACGAGCAGTACTTC CASSLDSPYEQYF
TRBJ2-3 NA TRBV11-3 once 14 TGTGCCAGCAGCCAAGGGAGGAGCACAGATACGCAGTATTTT CASSQGRSTDTQYF
TRBJ2-5 NA TRBV11-1 NA 15 TGTGCCAGCAGAAAAGGCGGGCGGGGCCAAGAGACCCAGTACTTC CASRKGGRGQETQYF
TRBJ2-1 NA TRBV7-8 NA 15 TGTGCCAGCAGCCCACCGGGACTTACCTACAATGAGCAGTTCTTC CASSPPGLTYNEQFF
TRBJ2-1 TRBD1 TRBV19 NA 17 TGTGCCAGTAGTTTAGAGGGGACAGGGAGCTCCTACAATGAGCAGTTCTTC CASSLEGTGSSYNEQFF
TRBJ1-6 NA TRBV30 NA 15 TGTGCCTGGAGTGTAGGAGTTGGGAGAGGTTCACCCCTCCACTTT CAWSVGVGRGSPLHF
TRBJ2-7 TRBD1 TRBV3-1/TRBV3-2 NA 15 TGTGCCAGCAGCCAAGGTAGTACAGGGGGCGCAGGGCAGTACTTC CASSQGSTGGAGQYF
TRBJ1-3 NA TRBV12-3/TRBV12-4 NA 10 TGTGCCAGCTCCTCCGGCACCATATATTTT CASSSGTIYF
TRBJ2-1 NA TRBV7-9 NA 13 TGTGCCAGCAGCTTATGGGAGACGGGTGAGCAGTTCTTC CASSLWETGEQFF
TRBJ2-7 NA TRBV7-9 NA 12 TGTGCCAGCAGCCAACTAGGAGGCGAGCAGTACTTC CASSQLGGEQYF
TRBJ2-3 TRBD1 TRBV2 NA 14 TGTGCCAGCAGCTTAGACAGGGCGCCAGATACGCAGTATTTT CASSLDRAPDTQYF
TRBJ2-1 TRBD2 TRBV2 NA 14 TGTGCCAGCAGGGGACTAGCGGGGACTAATGAGCAGTTCTTC CASRGLAGTNEQFF
TRBJ2-2 NA TRBV4-2 NA 16 TGTGCCAGCAGCCAAGAGCGGGGAGCTCGGGGCGGGGAGCTGTTTTTT CASSQERGARGGELFF
TRBJ1-2 TRBD1 TRBV5-5 once 15 TGTGCCAGCAGCTTGGAGCTGGGACAGCTATATGGCTACACCTTC CASSLELGQLYGYTF
TRBJ1-3 NA TRBV13 NA 13 TGTGCCAGCACCCTAGGGGGAGCCGACACCATATATTTT CASTLGGADTIYF
TRBJ1-1 NA TRBV5-1 NA 16 TGCGCCAGCAGCTTGAATCCGCTTACAGAGAACACTGAAGCTTTCTTT CASSLNPLTENTEAFF
TRBJ2-1 TRBD2 TRBV3-1/TRBV3-2 NA 16 TGTGCCAGCAGCCAGACTAGCGGGAGGGCGGACAATGAGCAGTTCTTC CASSQTSGRADNEQFF
TRBJ2-1 TRBD1 TRBV25-1 NA 14 TGTGCCAGCAGTGAATTGGGGACAGGCAATGAGCAGTTCTTC CASSELGTGNEQFF
TRBJ1-2 NA TRBV27 NA 15 TGTGCCAGCAGCTTGTTCTTCGGGGTGGAGATCGGCTACACCTTC CASSLFFGVEIGYTF
TRBJ2-5 NA TRBV9 NA 15 TGTGCCAGCAGCCCTGCGCCAGGGGTAGCGGAGACCCAGTACTTC CASSPAPGVAETQYF
TRBJ1-1 TRBD1 TRBV11-3 NA 14 TGTGCCAGCAGCTTGGGACAGGCCAACACTGAAGCTTTCTTT CASSLGQANTEAFF
TRBJ2-1 TRBD2 TRBV19 NA 15 TGTGCCAGTAGTATAGGGACTAGCGGGAAACGTGAGCAGTTCTTC CASSIGTSGKREQFF
TRBJ2-1 NA TRBV7-9 few 15 TGTGCCAGCAGCTTAGCCACAGGCCACTACAATGAGCAGTTCTTC CASSLATGHYNEQFF
TRBJ2-1 TRBD1 TRBV25-1 NA 13 TGTGCCAGCAGGGGACAGACACACAATGAGCAGTTCTTC CASRGQTHNEQFF
TRBJ2-3 TRBD1 TRBV12-3/TRBV12-4 NA 13 TGTGCCAGCAGAGCCACAGGGGCAGATACGCAGTATTTT CASRATGADTQYF
TRBJ1-2 NA TRBV10-2 NA 15 TGCGCCAGCAGTGAAGGGCAGGGGAGTAACTATGGCTACACCTTC CASSEGQGSNYGYTF
TRBJ1-2 TRBD1 TRBV19 NA 14 TGTGCCAGTAGTATAGATGGGACAGTCGATGGCTACACCTTC CASSIDGTVDGYTF
TRBJ1-2 NA TRBV19 NA 16 TGTGCCAGTAGTATAGGGCCTTTGACAGGCCCCTATGGCTACACCTTC CASSIGPLTGPYGYTF
TRBJ1-5 TRBD1 TRBV5-4 NA 15 TGTGCCAGCAGCGGACGACAGGGGTTCCATCAGCCCCAGCATTTT CASSGRQGFHQPQHF
TRBJ1-2 NA TRBV19 NA 16 TGTGCCAGTAGTATATCACAGGGTTCACTGTACTATGACTACACCTTC CASSISQGSLYYDYTF
TRBJ2-7 TRBD1 TRBV5-1 NA 14 TGCGCCAGCAGCTGGACAGGGGACACCTACGAGCAGTACTTC CASSWTGDTYEQYF
TRBJ1-6 TRBD1 TRBV18 NA 14 TGTGCCAGCTCGGCCGGGACAGGGCAGTCACCCCTCCACTTT CASSAGTGQSPLHF
TRBJ2-3 NA TRBV24-1 NA 13 TGTGCCACCAGTGAGAAGGACTGGTATACGCAGTATTTT CATSEKDWYTQYF
TRBJ2-1 TRBD1 TRBV7-6 NA 16 TGTGCCAGCAGCCCGACAGGGGGCAGTTCCTACAATGAGCAGTTCTTC CASSPTGGSSYNEQFF